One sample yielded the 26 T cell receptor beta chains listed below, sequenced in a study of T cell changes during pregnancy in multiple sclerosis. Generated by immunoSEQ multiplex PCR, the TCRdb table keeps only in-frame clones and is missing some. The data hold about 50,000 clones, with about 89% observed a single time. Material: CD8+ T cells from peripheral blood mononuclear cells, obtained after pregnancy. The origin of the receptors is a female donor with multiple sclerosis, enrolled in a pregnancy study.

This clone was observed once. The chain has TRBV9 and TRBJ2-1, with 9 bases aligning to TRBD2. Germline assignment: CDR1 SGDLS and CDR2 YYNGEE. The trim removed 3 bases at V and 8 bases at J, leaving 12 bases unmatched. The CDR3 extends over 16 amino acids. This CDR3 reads CASSEEGGGAIYEQFF. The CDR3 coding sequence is TGTGCCAGCAGCGAAGAGGGCGGGGGGGCCATCTATGAGCAGTTCTTC.

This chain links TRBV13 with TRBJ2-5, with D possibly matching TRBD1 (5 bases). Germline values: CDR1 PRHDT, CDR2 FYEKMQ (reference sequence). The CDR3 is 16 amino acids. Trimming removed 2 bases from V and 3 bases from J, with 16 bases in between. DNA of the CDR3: TGTGCCAGCAGCTTAAATCAGGGCCCCTACGAAGAGACCCAGTACTTC. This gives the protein CASSLNQGPYEETQYF.

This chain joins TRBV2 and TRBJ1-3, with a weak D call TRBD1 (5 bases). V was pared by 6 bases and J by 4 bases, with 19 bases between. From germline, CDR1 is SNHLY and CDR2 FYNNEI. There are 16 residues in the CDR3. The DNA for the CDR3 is TGTGCCAGCAGCTCGGGACTGACGAAGATCGGAAACACCATATATTTT. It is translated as CASSSGLTKIGNTIYF.

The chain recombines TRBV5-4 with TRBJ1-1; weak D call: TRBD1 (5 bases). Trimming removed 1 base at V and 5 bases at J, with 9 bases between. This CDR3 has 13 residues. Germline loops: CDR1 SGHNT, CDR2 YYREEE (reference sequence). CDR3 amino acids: CASSLQGWTEAFF. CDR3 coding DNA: TGTGCCAGCAGCTTGCAGGGTTGGACTGAAGCTTTCTTT.

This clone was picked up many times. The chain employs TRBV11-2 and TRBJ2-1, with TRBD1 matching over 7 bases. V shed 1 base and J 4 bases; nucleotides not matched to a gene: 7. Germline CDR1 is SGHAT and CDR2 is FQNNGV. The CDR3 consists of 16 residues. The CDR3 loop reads CASSLVAGQDYNEQFF. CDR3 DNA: TGTGCCAGCAGCTTAGTAGCAGGACAGGATTACAATGAGCAGTTCTTC.

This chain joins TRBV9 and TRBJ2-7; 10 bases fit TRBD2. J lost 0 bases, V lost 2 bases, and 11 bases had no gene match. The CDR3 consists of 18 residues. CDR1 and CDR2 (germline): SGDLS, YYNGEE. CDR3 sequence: CASSVSGGPPGTSYEQYF. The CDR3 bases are TGTGCCAGCAGCGTTAGCGGGGGGCCCCCCGGGACCTCCTACGAGCAGTACTTC.

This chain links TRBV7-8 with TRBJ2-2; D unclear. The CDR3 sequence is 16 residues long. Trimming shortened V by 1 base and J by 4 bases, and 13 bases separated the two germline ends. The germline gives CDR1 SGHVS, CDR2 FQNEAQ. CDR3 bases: TGTGCCAGCAGCTTAGGTAGAGTTTTGAGCACCGGGGAGCTGTTTTTT. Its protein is CASSLGRVLSTGELFF.

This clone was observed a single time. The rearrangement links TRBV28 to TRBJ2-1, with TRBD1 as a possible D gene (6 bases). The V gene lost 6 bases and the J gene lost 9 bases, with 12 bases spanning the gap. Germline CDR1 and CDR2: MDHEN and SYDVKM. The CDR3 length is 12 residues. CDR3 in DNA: TGTGCCAGCAGGGGACGAGGGGGTGAGCAGTTCTTC. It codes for CASRGRGGEQFF.

CDR3 DNA: TGTGCCAGCAGTGGACAGGGGACCCCCTATAATTCACCCCTCCACTTT. Translation gives CASSGQGTPYNSPLHF. The chain is built from TRBV2 and TRBJ1-6, with 8 nucleotides matching TRBD1. CDR3 length: 16 amino acids. Germline CDR1 is SNHLY and CDR2 is FYNNEI. V was clipped by 4 bases and J by 2 bases; unmatched bases: 4.

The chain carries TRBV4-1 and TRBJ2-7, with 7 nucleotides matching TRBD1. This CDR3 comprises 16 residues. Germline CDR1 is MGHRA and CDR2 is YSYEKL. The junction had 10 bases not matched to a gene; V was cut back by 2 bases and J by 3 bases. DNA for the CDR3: TGCGCCAGCAGCCAAACACGACAGGGACCGAGCTACGAGCAGTACTTC. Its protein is CASSQTRQGPSYEQYF.

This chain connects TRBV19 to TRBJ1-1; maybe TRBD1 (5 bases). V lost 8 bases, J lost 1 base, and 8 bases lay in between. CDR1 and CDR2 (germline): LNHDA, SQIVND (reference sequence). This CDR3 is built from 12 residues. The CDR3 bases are TGTGCCAGTTTGACAGAGAACACTGAAGCTTTCTTT. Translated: CASLTENTEAFF.

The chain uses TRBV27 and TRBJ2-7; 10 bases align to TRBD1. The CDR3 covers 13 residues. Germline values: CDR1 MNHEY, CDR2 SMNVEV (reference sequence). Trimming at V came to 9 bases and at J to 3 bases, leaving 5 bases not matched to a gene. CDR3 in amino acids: CASTGTGVYEQYF. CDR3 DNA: TGTGCCAGTACCGGGACAGGGGTCTACGAGCAGTACTTC.

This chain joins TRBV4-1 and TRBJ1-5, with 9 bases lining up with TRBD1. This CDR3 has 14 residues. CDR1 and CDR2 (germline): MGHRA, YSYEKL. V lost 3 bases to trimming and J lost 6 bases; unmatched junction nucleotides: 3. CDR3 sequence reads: CASSQGQGGQPQHF. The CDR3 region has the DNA TGCGCCAGCAGCCAGGGACAGGGAGGTCAGCCCCAGCATTTT.

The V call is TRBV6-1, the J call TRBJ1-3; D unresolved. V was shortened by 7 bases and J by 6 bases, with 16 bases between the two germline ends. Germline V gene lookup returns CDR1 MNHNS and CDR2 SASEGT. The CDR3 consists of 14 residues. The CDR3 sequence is CASMMGQEVNTIYF. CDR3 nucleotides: TGTGCCAGCATGATGGGTCAGGAGGTAAACACCATATATTTT.

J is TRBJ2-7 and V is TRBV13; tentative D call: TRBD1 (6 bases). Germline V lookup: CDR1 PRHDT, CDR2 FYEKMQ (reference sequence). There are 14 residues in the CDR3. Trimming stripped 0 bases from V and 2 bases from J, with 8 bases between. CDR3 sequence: CASSLGRDTYEQYF. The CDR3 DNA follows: TGTGCCAGCAGCTTAGGCCGGGACACCTACGAGCAGTACTTC.

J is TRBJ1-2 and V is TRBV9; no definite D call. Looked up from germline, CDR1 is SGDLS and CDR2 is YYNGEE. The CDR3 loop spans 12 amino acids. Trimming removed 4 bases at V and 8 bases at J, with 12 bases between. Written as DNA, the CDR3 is TGTGCCAGCAGCTTCTCGGGTGGGGGCTACACCTTC. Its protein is CASSFSGGGYTF. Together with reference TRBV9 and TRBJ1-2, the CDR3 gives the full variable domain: DSGVTQTPKHLITATGQRVTLRCSPRSGDLSVYWYQQSLDQGLQFLIQYYNGEERAKGNILERFSAQQFPDLHSELNLSSLELGDSALYFCASSFSGGGYTFGSGTRLTVV.

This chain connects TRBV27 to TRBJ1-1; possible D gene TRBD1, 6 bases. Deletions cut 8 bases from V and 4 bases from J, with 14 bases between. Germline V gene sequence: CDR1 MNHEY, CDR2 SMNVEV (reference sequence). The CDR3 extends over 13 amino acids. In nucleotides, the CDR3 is TGTGCCAGCGGATCGGGGGGCGGCACTGAAGCTTTCTTT. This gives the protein CASGSGGGTEAFF.

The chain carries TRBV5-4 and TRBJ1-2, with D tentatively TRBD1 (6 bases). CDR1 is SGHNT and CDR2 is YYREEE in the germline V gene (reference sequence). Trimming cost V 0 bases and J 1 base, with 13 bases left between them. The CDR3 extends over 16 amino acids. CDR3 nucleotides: TGTGCCAGCAGCTTGGAAGGGGGACCCCTTAACTATGGCTACACCTTC. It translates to CASSLEGGPLNYGYTF.

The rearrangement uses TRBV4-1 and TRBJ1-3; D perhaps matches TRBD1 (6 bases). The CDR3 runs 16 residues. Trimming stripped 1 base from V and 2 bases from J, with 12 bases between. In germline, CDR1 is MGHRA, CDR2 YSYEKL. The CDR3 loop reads CASSQGGGSPGNTIYF. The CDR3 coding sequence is TGCGCCAGCAGCCAAGGAGGGGGTTCCCCTGGAAACACCATATATTTT.

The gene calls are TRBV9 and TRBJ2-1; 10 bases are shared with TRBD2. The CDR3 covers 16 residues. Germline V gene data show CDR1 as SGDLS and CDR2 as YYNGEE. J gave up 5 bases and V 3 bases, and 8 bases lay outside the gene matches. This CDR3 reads CASSAPSSGGDNEQFF. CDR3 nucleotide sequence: TGTGCCAGCAGCGCCCCCTCTAGCGGGGGTGACAATGAGCAGTTCTTC.

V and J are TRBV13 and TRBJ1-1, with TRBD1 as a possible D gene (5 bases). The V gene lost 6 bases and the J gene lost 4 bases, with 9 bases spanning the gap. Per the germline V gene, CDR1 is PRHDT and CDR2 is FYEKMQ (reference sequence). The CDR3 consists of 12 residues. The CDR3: CASSGGTTEAFF. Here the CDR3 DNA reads TGTGCCAGCAGTGGGGGGACCACTGAAGCTTTCTTT. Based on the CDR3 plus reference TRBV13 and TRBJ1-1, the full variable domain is AAGVIQSPRHLIKEKRETATLKCYPIPRHDTVYWYQQGPGQDPQFLISFYEKMQSDKGSIPDRFSAQQFSDYHSELNMSSLELGDSALYFCASSGGTTEAFFGQGTRLTVV.

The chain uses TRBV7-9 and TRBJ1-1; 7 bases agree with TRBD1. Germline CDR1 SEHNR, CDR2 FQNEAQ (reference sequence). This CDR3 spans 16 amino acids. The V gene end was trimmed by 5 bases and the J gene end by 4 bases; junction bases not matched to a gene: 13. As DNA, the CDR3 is TGTGCCAGCAGCCCCTCAGTCCTTAACAGGGGCACTGAAGCTTTCTTT. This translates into CASSPSVLNRGTEAFF.

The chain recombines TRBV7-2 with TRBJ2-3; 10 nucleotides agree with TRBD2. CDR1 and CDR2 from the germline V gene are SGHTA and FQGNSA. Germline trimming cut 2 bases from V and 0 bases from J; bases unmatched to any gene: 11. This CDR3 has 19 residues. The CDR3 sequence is CASSLLLKLAGPSTDTQYF. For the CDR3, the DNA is TGTGCCAGCAGCTTACTACTCAAACTAGCGGGGCCCAGCACAGATACGCAGTATTTT.

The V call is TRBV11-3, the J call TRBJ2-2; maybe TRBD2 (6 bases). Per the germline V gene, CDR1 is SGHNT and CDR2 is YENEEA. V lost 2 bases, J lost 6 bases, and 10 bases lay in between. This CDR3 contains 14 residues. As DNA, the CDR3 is TGTGCCAGCAGCTTAACCAGGGAGGCCGGGGAGCTGTTTTTT. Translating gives CASSLTREAGELFF.

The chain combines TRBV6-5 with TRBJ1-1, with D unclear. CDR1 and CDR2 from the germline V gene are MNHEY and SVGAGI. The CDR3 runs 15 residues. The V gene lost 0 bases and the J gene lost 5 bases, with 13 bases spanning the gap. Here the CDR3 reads CASSYSVVVETEAFF. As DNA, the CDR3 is TGTGCCAGCAGTTACTCGGTGGTGGTGGAGACTGAAGCTTTCTTT.

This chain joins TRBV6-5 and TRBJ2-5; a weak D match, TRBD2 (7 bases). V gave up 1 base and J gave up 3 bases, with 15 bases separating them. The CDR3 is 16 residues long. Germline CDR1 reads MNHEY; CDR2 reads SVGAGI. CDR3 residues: CASSYWGGTVKETQYF. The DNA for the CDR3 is TGTGCCAGCAGTTACTGGGGGGGCACGGTTAAAGAGACCCAGTACTTC.